Each of the 9 T cell receptor beta chains below was sequenced from the same sample in a study of technical replicates of blood from several donors. TCRdb keeps only in-frame clones here, not all; method: immunoSEQ multiplex PCR. The profile shows some 14,000 clones, roughly four fifths of them singletons. Sequencing was carried out using PBMCs. All receptors come from a human donor in good health.

This chain connects TRBV28 to TRBJ1-3; D unresolved. V lost 8 bases and J 0 bases, leaving 23 bases between the germline ends. The CDR3 is 18 residues long. Germline lookup yields CDR1 MDHEN and CDR2 SYDVKM. The CDR3 DNA sequence: TGTGCCAGCTCCTCCCCCTTGGGTCTGGAGATCTCTGGAAACACCATATATTTT. Residues: CASSSPLGLEISGNTIYF.

This chain joins TRBV5-1 and TRBJ2-1; 10 positions match TRBD1. With 2 bases clipped from V and 10 bases from J, the junction kept 9 bases outside the gene matches. This CDR3 is 15 amino acids long. The germline CDR1 and CDR2 sequences are SGHRS and YFSETQ. CDR3 region: CASSFTGTGVEEQFF. CDR3 nucleotides: TGCGCCAGCAGCTTCACCGGGACAGGGGTCGAGGAGCAGTTCTTC.

This sequence joins TRBV6-4 and TRBJ2-1; 7 nucleotides match TRBD2. Germline trimming cut 2 bases from V and 0 bases from J; bases unmatched to any gene: 4. Germline CDR1 reads MRHNA; CDR2 reads SNTAGT. The CDR3 totals 16 residues. In DNA form, the CDR3 reads TGTGCCAGCAGTGACCTAGCGGAAAGCTCCTACAATGAGCAGTTCTTC. This translates into CASSDLAESSYNEQFF.

CDR3 region: CASSERLAGSTDTQYF. DNA of the CDR3: TGTGCCAGCAGTGAGAGACTAGCGGGGAGCACAGATACGCAGTATTTT. The chain uses TRBV6-1 and TRBJ2-3, with 11 bases that match TRBD2. The CDR3 has 16 amino acids. CDR1 is MNHNS, CDR2 SASEGT, per germline. V shed 3 bases and J 0 bases; nucleotides not matched to a gene: 2.

This chain joins TRBV7-8 and TRBJ2-1; 8 bases are a match to TRBD2. CDR3 size: 14 residues. V lost 3 bases, J lost 6 bases, and 4 bases stayed unmatched. In germline, CDR1 is SGHVS, CDR2 FQNEAQ. CDR3 coding DNA: TGTGCCAGCAGCTTTGTCGGGGGGGGCAATGAGCAGTTCTTC. Protein product: CASSFVGGGNEQFF.

This chain joins TRBV7-8 and TRBJ2-2, with D unresolved. The germline CDR1 and CDR2 sequences are SGHVS and FQNEAQ. V was clipped by 2 bases and J by 3 bases, with 10 bases between them. The CDR3 consists of 15 residues. CDR3 loop: CASSLSGGDTGELFF. DNA for the CDR3: TGTGCCAGCAGCTTATCCGGCGGAGACACCGGGGAGCTGTTTTTT. Full variable domain (missing parts from reference TRBV7-8 and TRBJ2-2): GAGVSQSPRYKVAKRGQDVALRCDPISGHVSLFWYQQALGQGPEFLTYFQNEAQLDKSGLPSDRFFAERPEGSVSTLKIQRTQQEDSAVYLCASSLSGGDTGELFFGEGSRLTVL.

The chain couples TRBV9 to TRBJ2-3, with 7 bases lining up with TRBD2. The germline CDR1 and CDR2 sequences are SGDLS and YYNGEE. With V trimmed by 0 bases and J by 2 bases, 6 bases remained unmatched. This CDR3 contains 16 residues. The DNA for the CDR3 is TGTGCCAGCAGCGTAGTTGGTAGCGGGTTCACAGATACGCAGTATTTT. It yields the protein CASSVVGSGFTDTQYF.

This chain uses TRBV6-1 with TRBJ1-5; D remains ambiguous. The V end was cut by 6 bases, the J end by 0 bases, with 9 bases between. The V gene's germline CDR1 is MNHNS and CDR2 SASEGT. CDR3 length equals 14 residues. The CDR3 DNA reads TGTGCCAGCAGGGGCCAGATTAGCAATCAGCCCCAGCATTTT. This sequence encodes CASRGQISNQPQHF.

This clone was recorded once. The J gene is TRBJ2-7, the V gene TRBV6-1; TRBD1 is a possible D gene (5 bases). With 2 bases removed from V and 2 bases from J, the gap between germline ends came to 16 bases. Germline values: CDR1 MNHNS, CDR2 SASEGT. The CDR3 spans 16 residues. The CDR3 loop reads CASSEYAAGATYEQYF. As DNA, the CDR3 is TGTGCCAGCAGTGAATATGCGGCTGGGGCCACCTACGAGCAGTACTTC.